This T cell receptor (beta chain) was identified in a study of CD8+CD57+ T cells in acquired aplastic anemia. Overall study: Sorted CD4+ and CD8+ cells gave a mean 3.2 ug DNA, range about 0.19 to 27.4 ug.

Template material for TCR beta VDJ and CDR3 profiling consisted of genomic DNA. In TCRdb, the reads were re-called with MiXCR into one record per CDR3 protein. The table includes 150,000 or so distinct CDR3 sequences, less than 60% detected once. Regarding the study as a whole: Between patients and controls, CD8+ Simpson's diversity did not vary significantly. Patients and controls shared 25 to 30 CD8+ CDR3 sequences, which appeared highly expressed in patients and within their immunodominant clones.

Germline V gene data show CDR1 as SNHLY and CDR2 as FYNNEI. V dropped 6 bases and J dropped 8 bases, with 20 bases sitting between them. The CDR3 spans 15 residues. This clonotype appeared once. What it binds is unknown. For sequencing, patients were chosen who had shown expansion of CD8+CD57+ cells by flow cytometry. The receptor was isolated from a human donor with aplastic anemia. The sample consisted of sorted CD4+, CD8+, or CD8+CD57+ T cells (not recorded which) from PBMCs. This chain links TRBV2 with TRBJ2-1, with D possibly being TRBD1 or TRBD2 (5 bases each). The CDR3 DNA is TGTGCCAGCAGACCAACAGGTCACCGGGGCGATGAGCAGTTCTTC. This codes for CASRPTGHRGDEQFF.